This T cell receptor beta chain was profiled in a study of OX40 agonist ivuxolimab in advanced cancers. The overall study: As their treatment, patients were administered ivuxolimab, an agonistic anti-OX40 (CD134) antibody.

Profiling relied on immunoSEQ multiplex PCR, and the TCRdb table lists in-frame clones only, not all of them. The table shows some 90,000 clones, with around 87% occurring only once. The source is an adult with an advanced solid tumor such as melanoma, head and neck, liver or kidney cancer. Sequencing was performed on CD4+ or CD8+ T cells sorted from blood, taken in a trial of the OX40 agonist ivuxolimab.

CDR3 DNA sequence: TGTGCCAGTAGTACAACCTTTAACCTGGGACAAGAGACCCAGTACTTC. Protein: CASSTTFNLGQETQYF. The chain has TRBV19 and TRBJ2-5, with D unresolved. V lost 4 bases to trimming and J lost 2 bases, with 17 bases between them. The CDR3 has 16 amino acids. Germline CDR1 and CDR2: LNHDA and SQIVND (reference sequence).